The count of the clone carrying this T cell receptor (beta chain) is one. Its antigen remains unidentified. With 60 Vbeta and 13 Jbeta primers, the PCR was carried out. Sequencing was performed with immunoSEQ multiplex PCR; in TCRdb, only in-frame clones are kept and a portion is missing. This table has 100,000 or so clones, 76% appearing once. Germline V CDR1 and CDR2: SEHNR, FQNEAQ (reference sequence). The CDR3 covers 14 residues. This sample is part of a study of cytomegalovirus exposure and HLA in healthy donors. Study observations and caveats: Previous analysis showed most TCR beta V segments were productive about 90% or about 30% of the time. Analysis was performed later, and it showed HLA-associated TCR beta chains to be more clonally expanded than equally common others.

This chain joins TRBV7-9 and TRBJ2-5, with D perhaps matching TRBD1 (5 bases). The J call may be wrong; the DNA end is better matched by TRBJ2-7. The receptor's source is a woman aged 45-65 years in good health and CMV-seropositive. The sequencing sample was made of PBMCs. The CDR3 DNA follows: TGTGCCAGCAGCTTTTCCTCGGACATCCACGAGCAGTACTTC. This encodes CASSFSSDIHEQYF.